The rows below give T cell receptor beta chains drawn from one sample of a study of blood T cell repertoires in COVID-19. Profiled with immunoSEQ multiplex PCR; TCRdb holds only in-frame clones, not every one. The profile shows hundreds of thousands of clones, about nine tenths of them singletons. The sample comprised peripheral blood. The receptors derive from a woman between 50 and 59 years old with COVID-19, enrolled during active disease. Both conserved end residues are part of each CDR3.

V: TRBV5-1; J: TRBJ2-7; CDR3: CASSPTPGERGSYEQYF
V: TRBV27; J: TRBJ1-5; CDR3: CASSSTQGDRNQPQHF
V: TRBV19; J: TRBJ2-1; CDR3: CASSSTGFGYNEQFF
V: TRBV19; J: TRBJ1-2; CDR3: CASSIQGSIPGAGYTF
V: TRBV2; J: TRBJ2-1; CDR3: CASSDRQAYNEQFF
V: TRBV18; J: TRBJ1-1; CDR3: CASSLTRDTEAFF
V: TRBV27; J: TRBJ2-5; CDR3: CASSLYFPDSWGTQYF
V: TRBV6-2/TRBV6-3; J: TRBJ2-1; CDR3: CASSPPGSRSYNEQFF
V: TRBV27; J: TRBJ1-2; CDR3: CASSLDRARGYTF
V: TRBV5-1; J: TRBJ2-7; CDR3: CASSLETSGLYEQYF
V: TRBV5-4; J: TRBJ1-6; CDR3: CASSLAVRGRNSPLHF
V: TRBV29-1; J: TRBJ2-7; CDR3: CSVATGTGEGEQYF
V: TRBV3-1/TRBV3-2; J: TRBJ1-4; CDR3: CASSSRDSSNEKLFF
V: TRBV20-1; J: TRBJ2-3; CDR3: CSASVLGSTDTQYF
V: TRBV14; J: TRBJ1-3; CDR3: CASSQVSPGARGNTIYF
V: TRBV3-1/TRBV3-2; J: TRBJ2-7; CDR3: CASRDRGGLSYEQYF
V: TRBV5-5; J: TRBJ2-7; CDR3: CASSSLHSGQGAREQYF
V: TRBV19; J: TRBJ1-5; CDR3: CASTGGWQPQHF
V: TRBV7-9; J: TRBJ2-1; CDR3: CASSPLAGGRGNEQFF
V: TRBV29-1; J: TRBJ2-5; CDR3: CSVEVAGGPNPQETQYF
V: TRBV7-6; J: TRBJ2-5; CDR3: CASSLAERRGTETQYF
V: TRBV6-1; J: TRBJ1-2; CDR3: CASSEESGFRGNYGYTF
V: TRBV5-1; J: TRBJ1-4; CDR3: CASRPGTGGGGLFF
V: TRBV12-5; J: TRBJ2-1; CDR3: CASGLQGWEQFF
V: TRBV19; J: TRBJ2-3; CDR3: CASSWTISGNTQYF
V: TRBV11-2; J: TRBJ2-1; CDR3: CASSLRLAGANEQFF
V: TRBV19; J: TRBJ1-1; CDR3: CASSTHRVGTEAFF
V: TRBV30; J: TRBJ2-7; CDR3: CAWVAGTGIEQYF
V: TRBV6-2/TRBV6-3; J: TRBJ1-1; CDR3: CASSYSGGNTEAFF
V: TRBV10-2; J: TRBJ1-5; CDR3: CASSEYPGNQPQHF
V: TRBV7-9; J: TRBJ1-2; CDR3: CASSLLQLVLHGYTF